This TCR beta chain was sequenced during a study of shared clonotypes between healthy human individuals. The wider study: Serving as donors were a couple of women and a few men, whose ages spanned 18 to 49. Study-level points and caveats: When compared with the clonotypes that were shared by all four sorted-subset donors, the non-shared clonotypes turned out to have lower generation probabilities.

With respect to this clone: What it binds is not known. Distinct nucleotide sequences in the sample also encode this CDR3.

Naive CD8 isolation took CD45RO-negative cells positively selected for CCR7 and excluded terminally differentiated effector memory CD45RA+ cells. The CDR3 is made up of 16 amino acids. CDR1 is MNHEY and CDR2 is SMNVEV in the germline V gene (reference sequence). V lost 0 bases and J lost 0; bases outside the gene matches: 0. Sequencing was performed with immunoSEQ multiplex PCR; in TCRdb, only in-frame clones are kept and a portion is missing. This table holds about 800,000 clones, 90% to 98% found once. Sequenced sample: naive CD8+ T cells sorted from blood. The chain couples TRBV27 to TRBJ2-1, with 9 bases aligning to TRBD2. This TCR was recovered from a man aged 30-40 years in good health. The CDR3 region has the DNA TGTGCCAGCAGTTTATCTAGCGGGAGCTCCTACAATGAGCAGTTCTTC. It is translated as CASSLSSGSSYNEQFF.